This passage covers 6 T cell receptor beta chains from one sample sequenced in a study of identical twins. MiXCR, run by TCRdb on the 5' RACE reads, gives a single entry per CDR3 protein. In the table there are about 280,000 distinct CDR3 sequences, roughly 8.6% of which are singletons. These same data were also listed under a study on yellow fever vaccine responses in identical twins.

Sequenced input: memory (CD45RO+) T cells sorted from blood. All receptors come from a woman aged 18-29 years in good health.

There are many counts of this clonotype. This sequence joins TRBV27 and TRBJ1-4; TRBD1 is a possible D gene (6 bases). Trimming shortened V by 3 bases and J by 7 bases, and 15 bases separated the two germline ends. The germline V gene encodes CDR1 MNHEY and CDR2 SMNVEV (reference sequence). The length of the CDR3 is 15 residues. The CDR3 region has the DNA TGTGCCAGCAGTTTGGTAGGGGGGCAAAGTGAAAAACTGTTTTTT. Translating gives CASSLVGGQSEKLFF. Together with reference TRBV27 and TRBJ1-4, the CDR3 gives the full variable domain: EAQVTQNPRYLITVTGKKLTVTCSQNMNHEYMSWYRQDPGLGLRQIYYSMNVEVTDKGDVPEGYKVSRKEKRNFPLILESPSPNQTSLYFCASSLVGGQSEKLFFGSGTQLSVL.

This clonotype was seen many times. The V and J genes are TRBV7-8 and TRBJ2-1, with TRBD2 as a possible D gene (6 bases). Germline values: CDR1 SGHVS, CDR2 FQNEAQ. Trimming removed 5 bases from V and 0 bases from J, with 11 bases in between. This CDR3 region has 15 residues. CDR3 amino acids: CASSISGGSYNEQFF. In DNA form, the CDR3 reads TGTGCCAGCAGCATTTCCGGGGGCTCCTACAATGAGCAGTTCTTC.

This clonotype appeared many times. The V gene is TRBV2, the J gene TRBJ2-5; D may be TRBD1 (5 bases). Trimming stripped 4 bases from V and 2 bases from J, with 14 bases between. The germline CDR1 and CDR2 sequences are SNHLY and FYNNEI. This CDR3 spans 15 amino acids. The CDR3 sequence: CASSGLRQKQETQYF. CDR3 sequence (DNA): TGTGCCAGCAGTGGTCTAAGACAGAAGCAAGAGACCCAGTACTTC. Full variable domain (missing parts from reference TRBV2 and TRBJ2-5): EPEVTQTPSHQVTQMGQEVILRCVPISNHLYFYWYRQILGQKVEFLVSFYNNEISEKSEIFDDQFSVERPDGSNFTLKIRSTKLEDSAMYFCASSGLRQKQETQYFGPGTRLLVL.

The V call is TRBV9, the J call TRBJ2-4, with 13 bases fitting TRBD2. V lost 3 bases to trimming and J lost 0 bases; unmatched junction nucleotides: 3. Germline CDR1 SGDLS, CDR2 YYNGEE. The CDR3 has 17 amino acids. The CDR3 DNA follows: TGTGCCAGCAGCGCCCGACTAGCGGGGGGAGCCAAAAACATTCAGTACTTC. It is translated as CASSARLAGGAKNIQYF.

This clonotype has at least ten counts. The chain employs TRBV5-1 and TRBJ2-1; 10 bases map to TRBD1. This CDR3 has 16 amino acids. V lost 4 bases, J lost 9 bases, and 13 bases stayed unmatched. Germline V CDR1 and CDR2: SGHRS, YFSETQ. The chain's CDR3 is CASSQGSGQGMGEQFF. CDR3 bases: TGCGCCAGCAGCCAGGGATCGGGACAGGGGATGGGTGAGCAGTTCTTC.

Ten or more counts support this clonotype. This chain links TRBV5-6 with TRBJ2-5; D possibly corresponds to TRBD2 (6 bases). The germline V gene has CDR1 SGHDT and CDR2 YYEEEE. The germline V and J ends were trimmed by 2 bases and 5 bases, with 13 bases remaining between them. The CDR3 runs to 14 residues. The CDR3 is CASSFGGVAETQYF. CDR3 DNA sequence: TGTGCCAGCAGCTTCGGGGGAGTCGCTGAGACCCAGTACTTC.